This T cell receptor beta chain was obtained from a study of tissue T cells after allogeneic stem cell transplantation. Data came from immunoSEQ multiplex PCR; TCRdb stores just in-frame clones and leaves some out. Here the sample spans around 4,600 clones, roughly 50% being singletons. Noted time point: mouse harvest day 14 after allogeneic transplant. Each mouse received 10^7 T-cell-depleted marrow cells plus 10^6 splenic CD5+ T cells by tail vein. Worth noting for this clone: Its specificity is unknown. Here the gene names and germline are mouse. The observed sequence ends 1 residue before the CDR3 terminus, with the missing tail filled in from the germline J gene.

Whole-study findings and limits: Limitations included a small, clinically heterogeneous cohort and limited sampling depth. Few T cell clones were shared across patients, but motif clusters showed tissue-specific shared signatures.

The CDR3 extends over 15 amino acids. V lost 0 bases and J 4 bases, leaving 12 bases between the germline ends. CDR1 is SGHSA, CDR2 FRNQAP, per germline. Source material: lymph node tissue. V is TRBV16 and J is TRBJ1-1, with TRBD1 as a possible D gene (5 bases). This sequence was found in a female BALB/c mouse given C57BL/6 T cells with graft-versus-host disease after an allogeneic hematopoietic cell transplant. CDR3 in amino acids: CASSLDAQGGTEVFF. The DNA read from the CDR3 is TGTGCAAGCAGCTTAGATGCGCAGGGAGGCACAGAAGTCTTC.